The 9 T cell receptor beta chains reported below all come from one sample, sequenced in a study of cytomegalovirus exposure and HLA in healthy donors. Use of 60 Vbeta and 13 Jbeta primers characterized the PCR. Some clones are missing from TCRdb's copy, which holds only in-frame ones; the method was immunoSEQ multiplex PCR. This sample carries about 160,000 clones, almost 80% of them seen once, and the ten largest clones take 1.3%. The material sequenced was PBMCs. The receptors were gathered from a man aged 25-45 years in good health and CMV-seronegative.

This clone was recorded only once. This chain joins TRBV19 and TRBJ1-4; 8 bases match TRBD1. This CDR3 has 13 amino acids. The junction had 5 bases not matched to a gene; V was cut back by 4 bases and J by 10 bases. Per the germline V gene, CDR1 is LNHDA and CDR2 is SQIVND (reference sequence). The CDR3 sequence: CASSTSDRVKLFF. CDR3 in DNA: TGTGCCAGTAGTACCTCGGACAGGGTAAAACTGTTTTTT.

V gene TRBV6-5 combines with J gene TRBJ2-2, with 8 bases fitting TRBD2. Germline V CDR1 and CDR2: MNHEY, SVGAGI. V shed 2 bases and J 5 bases; nucleotides not matched to a gene: 4. The CDR3 has 15 amino acids. The DNA for the CDR3 is TGTGCCAGCAGTTACAGCGGGAGACGTACCGGGGAGCTGTTTTTT. This gives the protein CASSYSGRRTGELFF.

In DNA form, the CDR3 reads TGCGCCAGCAGCTTGGAGCCGATGACTAATGAAAAACTGTTTTTT. Residues: CASSLEPMTNEKLFF. The V call is TRBV5-1, the J call TRBJ1-4; D is ambiguous. The CDR3 loop spans 15 amino acids. CDR1 is SGHRS, CDR2 YFSETQ, per germline. The V end was cut by 0 bases, the J end by 2 bases, with 8 bases between. The complete variable domain, with remaining parts taken from reference TRBV5-1 and TRBJ1-4, reads KAGVTQTPRYLIKTRGQQVTLSCSPISGHRSVSWYQQTPGQGLQFLFEYFSETQRNKGNFPGRFSGRQFSNSRSEMNVSTLELGDSALYLCASSLEPMTNEKLFFGSGTQLSVL.

Note on this clone: The sample carries other DNA sequences with the same CDR3. This chain links TRBV5-1 with TRBJ2-5; D gene uncertain. This CDR3 comprises 11 residues. Per germline, CDR1 SGHRS and CDR2 YFSETQ. Trimming cost V 2 bases and J 5 bases, with 4 bases left between them. DNA for the CDR3: TGCGCCAGCAGCTTTGAGGAGACCCAGTACTTC. Amino acids: CASSFEETQYF. Drawing the rest from reference TRBV5-1 and TRBJ2-5, the complete variable domain is KAGVTQTPRYLIKTRGQQVTLSCSPISGHRSVSWYQQTPGQGLQFLFEYFSETQRNKGNFPGRFSGRQFSNSRSEMNVSTLELGDSALYLCASSFEETQYFGPGTRLLVL.

This chain connects TRBV9 to TRBJ1-2, with a tentative D call TRBD1 (5 bases). The CDR3 spans 15 residues. The germline V gene has CDR1 SGDLS and CDR2 YYNGEE. V lost 0 bases, J lost 6 bases, and 15 bases lay in between. The CDR3, as DNA: TGTGCCAGCAGCGTAGATAGTAGGGCAGGGAATGGCTACACCTTC. The encoded protein is CASSVDSRAGNGYTF.

The gene calls are TRBV30 and TRBJ2-1; weak D call: TRBD1 (5 bases). Germline CDR1 reads GTSNPN; CDR2 reads SVGIG (reference sequence). The CDR3 has 11 amino acids. The ends were cut back, 8 bases at V and 6 bases at J, with 11 bases in the middle. In nucleotides, the CDR3 is TGTGCCGGGGCGGAATTCAATGAGCAGTTCTTC. This translates into CAGAEFNEQFF.

The chain has TRBV15 and TRBJ2-6; 11 nucleotides match TRBD2. This CDR3 is built from 18 residues. Germline-derived CDR1 and CDR2 are LNHNV and YYDKDF (reference sequence). V lost 0 bases and J lost 2; bases outside the gene matches: 3. The CDR3 bases are TGTGCCACCAGCAGAGAGGTAGCGGGAGGGCCTGGGGCCAACGTCCTGACTTTC. Protein product: CATSREVAGGPGANVLTF.

The chain combines TRBV4-3 with TRBJ2-1; TRBD2 aligns across 8 bases. Germline loops: CDR1 LGHNA, CDR2 YSLEER. Trimming at V came to 0 bases and at J to 5 bases, leaving 9 bases not matched to a gene. This CDR3 contains 17 residues. The CDR3 DNA reads TGCGCCAGCAGCCAAGATTTAGGCCTAGCGGGTAACAATGAGCAGTTCTTC. This encodes CASSQDLGLAGNNEQFF.

The rearrangement uses TRBV5-1 and TRBJ1-2, with D perhaps matching TRBD1 (6 bases). Germline CDR1 is SGHRS and CDR2 is YFSETQ. Trimming shortened V by 0 bases and J by 4 bases, and 10 bases separated the two germline ends. This CDR3 comprises 14 residues. This CDR3 is CASSLAQGLYGYTF. In nucleotides, the CDR3 is TGCGCCAGCAGCTTGGCCCAGGGGCTCTATGGCTACACCTTC.